The clone carrying this T cell receptor beta chain was counted between two and nine times. Antigen: not known. The source of the sample is a study of T cell clonotyping in hematopoietic cell transplantation. The study's findings and limits: Recipient TCR diversity dropped after transplant; expanded clonotypes rose from day 30 to 180.

Sequencing used immunoSEQ multiplex PCR; TCRdb keeps in-frame clones, though not all of them. The table lists under 30,000 clones, 80% to 95% of them singletons. Germline V gene sequence: CDR1 SGHDT, CDR2 YYEEEE. V lost 3 bases and J lost 4, with 10 bases in between. The CDR3 contains 13 residues. The V call is TRBV5-6, the J call TRBJ1-2; D unresolved. The source was PBMCs, collected 100 days after allogeneic stem cell transplant. This receptor was obtained from a female patient in her fifties or sixties who had an allogeneic stem cell transplant from a related donor, so the T cells may come from the graft donor. Some clones in this sample may be carry-over from other donors' samples. CDR3 DNA sequence: TGTGCCAGCAGCTCCCCGAGGCCCTATGGCTACACCTTC. Its translation: CASSSPRPYGYTF.